Each of the 18 T cell receptor beta chains below was sequenced from the same sample in a study of CD8+CD57+ T cells in acquired aplastic anemia. Selection for sequencing was limited to patients who had shown CD8+CD57+ cell expansion by flow cytometry. The template used for profiling TCR beta VDJ and CDR3 was genomic DNA. TCRdb processed the reads anew with MiXCR; each CDR3 protein has one entry. The sample shows approximately 470,000 distinct CDR3 sequences, around 30% of them seen only once. Sequenced material: sorted CD4+, CD8+, or CD8+CD57+ T cells (not recorded which) from PBMCs. These receptors were taken from a human donor with aplastic anemia.

Only a few counts were recorded for this clonotype. This chain joins TRBV12-3 or TRBV12-4 and TRBJ1-6, with D possibly matching TRBD1 (5 bases). The V end was cut by 2 bases, the J end by 9 bases, with 11 bases between. The CDR3 totals 14 residues. CDR3 region: CASSLNVGTSPLHF. CDR3 bases: TGTGCCAGCAGTTTAAATGTAGGGACTTCACCCCTCCACTTT.

The chain joins TRBV12-5 to TRBJ2-3; D uncertain. Trimming left V 1 base short and J 7 bases short, with 6 bases between. Germline CDR1 and CDR2: LGHNT and FRNRAP. The CDR3 has 12 residues. The CDR3 nucleotides are TGTGCTAGTGGTTTGGGAGAGAATACGCAGTATTTT. It specifies CASGLGENTQYF.

About this clonotype itself: A much larger clone differs by one base, so this may be a read error. This chain joins TRBV19 and TRBJ1-3, with D uncertain. The V end was cut by 6 bases, the J end by 0 bases, with 9 bases between. CDR3 length equals 14 residues. The germline V gene encodes CDR1 LNHDA and CDR2 SQIVND (reference sequence). The DNA of the CDR3 is TGTGCCAGTAGCCAGCCAAGCTCTGGAAACACCATATATTTT. This encodes CASSQPSSGNTIYF.

The sample holds many counts of this clonotype. The chain combines TRBV19 with TRBJ1-2; D is ambiguous. V lost 3 bases, J lost 3 bases, and 11 bases lay in between. Per germline, CDR1 LNHDA and CDR2 SQIVND (reference sequence). The CDR3 runs 14 residues. The DNA for the CDR3 is TGTGCCAGTAGTATTCAGATTAGGGACTATGGCTACACCTTC. Encoded protein: CASSIQIRDYGYTF.

This clonotype was found a few times. At one of its ends the junction is not consistent with the germline gene, which may arise from a read error. The CDR3 is CAWKLGRNLNYGYTF. In DNA, the CDR3 is TGTGCCTGGAAGTTAGGCCGGAACCTTAACTATGGCTACACTTTC. The genes are TRBV30 and TRBJ1-2; D call uncertain. The CDR3 spans 15 residues. The germline gives CDR1 GTSNPN, CDR2 SVGIG (reference sequence). The whole variable domain, remainder taken from reference TRBV30 and TRBJ1-2, is SQTIHQWPATLVQPVGSPLSLECTVEGTSNPNLYWYRQAAGRGLQLLFYSVGIGQISSEVPQNLSASRPQDRQFILSSKKLLLSDSGFYLCAWKLGRNLNYGYTFGSGTRLTVV.

This clonotype has at least ten counts. The chain is built from TRBV5-1 and TRBJ2-7; D uncertain. Per germline, CDR1 SGHRS and CDR2 YFSETQ. Trimming removed 4 bases from V and 3 bases from J, with 11 bases in between. The CDR3 contains 13 residues. DNA of the CDR3: TGCGCCAGCAGCCATACAGCGAGCTACGAGCAGTACTTC. Protein: CASSHTASYEQYF.

This clonotype has a handful of counts. V usage is TRBV13 and J usage is TRBJ2-5; D is ambiguous. V was trimmed by 0 bases and J by 0 bases, leaving 5 bases between them. This CDR3 has 14 amino acids. From germline, CDR1 is PRHDT and CDR2 FYEKMQ (reference sequence). In DNA, the CDR3 is TGTGCCAGCAGCTTAGGACACAACCAAGAGACCCAGTACTTC. Amino acid sequence: CASSLGHNQETQYF.

The chain couples TRBV25-1 to TRBJ1-5; the match to TRBD1 covers 8 bases. This CDR3 has 15 residues. V was clipped by 7 bases and J by 1 base; unmatched bases: 6. CDR1 is MGHDK and CDR2 is SYGVNS in the germline V gene. CDR3 residues: CASKLDRVSNQPQHF. Here the CDR3 DNA reads TGTGCCAGCAAATTGGACAGGGTAAGCAATCAGCCCCAGCATTTT.

V is TRBV19 and J is TRBJ2-1, with 10 bases lining up with TRBD1. The CDR3 consists of 15 residues. The ends lost 5 bases at V and 3 bases at J; junction bases unmatched: 4. Germline V lookup: CDR1 LNHDA, CDR2 SQIVND (reference sequence). In nucleotides, the CDR3 is TGTGCCAGTAGTCCTCGGACAGGGGGCTACAATGAGCAGTTCTTC. This encodes CASSPRTGGYNEQFF.

Comments on this clonotype: Germline and junction disagree at one end, which may indicate a read error. V and J are TRBV24-1 and TRBJ2-7, with 10 bases aligning to TRBD2. This CDR3 region has 14 residues. Germline CDR1 reads KGHDR; CDR2 reads SFDVKD. The CDR3 here is CASSYSGLAGELYF. The CDR3 DNA reads as TGTGCCAGCAGTTACTCTGGGCTAGCGGGAGAACTGTACTTC.

The chain links TRBV6-1 to TRBJ2-7; D uncertain. Per germline, CDR1 MNHNS and CDR2 SASEGT. V lost 8 bases to trimming and J lost 6 bases, with 11 bases between them. This CDR3 spans 11 amino acids. Written as DNA, the CDR3 is TGTGCCAGCCGGCTTTCTTCCGAGCAGTACTTC. It codes for CASRLSSEQYF.

The rearrangement uses TRBV20-1 and TRBJ2-7; D may be TRBD1 (8 bases). V gave up 6 bases and J gave up 2 bases, with 14 bases separating them. CDR3 length equals 13 residues. The germline V gene encodes CDR1 DFQATT and CDR2 SNEGSKA (reference sequence). DNA of the CDR3: TGCAGTGCGAAGCGGGACAGGCCCTACGAGCAGTACTTC. It yields the protein CSAKRDRPYEQYF.

This clonotype has a handful of counts. This rearrangement joins TRBV5-6 to TRBJ1-5, with D uncertain. Between the trimmed V and J ends, which lost 4 bases and 2 bases, there was a span of 16 bases. The V gene's germline CDR1 is SGHDT and CDR2 YYEEEE. The CDR3 is 16 residues long. The CDR3 region is CASSRTESQGNQPQHF. In DNA form, the CDR3 reads TGTGCCAGCAGCCGCACAGAATCCCAGGGCAATCAGCCCCAGCATTTT.

A few counts support this clonotype. The V call is TRBV29-1, the J call TRBJ2-1; 9 nucleotides agree with TRBD2. The germline V gene has CDR1 SQVTM and CDR2 ANQGSEA. The CDR3 consists of 14 residues. V trimming: 6 bases; J trimming: 4 bases; junction bases outside the gene matches: 7. CDR3 protein: CSVAGTSYYNEQFF. The CDR3 DNA follows: TGCAGCGTGGCCGGGACTAGCTATTACAATGAGCAGTTCTTC.

The genes are TRBV9 and TRBJ2-3; D not resolved. The CDR3 has 13 residues. The ends were cut back, 2 bases at V and 9 bases at J, with 13 bases in the middle. CDR1 is SGDLS and CDR2 is YYNGEE in the germline V gene. CDR3 DNA: TGTGCCAGCAGCGTCGATAGCAGGAACACGCAGTATTTT. This gives the protein CASSVDSRNTQYF. The whole variable domain, filled in from reference TRBV9 and TRBJ2-3, reads DSGVTQTPKHLITATGQRVTLRCSPRSGDLSVYWYQQSLDQGLQFLIQYYNGEERAKGNILERFSAQQFPDLHSELNLSSLELGDSALYFCASSVDSRNTQYFGPGTRLTVL.

This clonotype occurred many times. This sequence joins TRBV4-1 and TRBJ1-2; D is unclear. The CDR3 has 14 amino acids. Germline assignment: CDR1 MGHRA and CDR2 YSYEKL. Trimming removed 1 base at V and 0 bases at J, with 6 bases between. The CDR3, as DNA: TGCGCCAGCAGCCAAGTGGGTCCTAACTATGGCTACACCTTC. Its translation is CASSQVGPNYGYTF.

This clonotype was counted at least ten times. The J gene is TRBJ1-2, the V gene TRBV20-1; 7 bases map to TRBD1. The germline gives CDR1 DFQATT, CDR2 SNEGSKA (reference sequence). This CDR3 is 14 amino acids long. V was pared by 5 bases and J by 7 bases, with 13 bases of the junction left unmatched. The CDR3 sequence: CSAPSTTGLGGYTF. The CDR3 coding sequence is TGCAGTGCTCCATCGACGACAGGGCTTGGTGGCTACACCTTC.

This clonotype has just a few counts. One end of the junction fails to match germline, which may point to a read error. The rearrangement uses TRBV7-9 and TRBJ2-7; 7 nucleotides line up with TRBD1. CDR3 size: 15 residues. The germline CDR1 and CDR2 sequences are SEHNR and FQNEAQ (reference sequence). CDR3 amino acids: CASSLVAGGSYGQYF. The CDR3, as DNA: TGTGCCAGCAGCTTAGTGGCAGGGGGTTCCTACGGGCAGTACTTC.